The 7 T cell receptor beta chains reported below all come from one sample, sequenced in a study of cytotoxic CD8 clonotypes in ibrutinib-treated CLL. Sequenced by immunoSEQ multiplex PCR; TCRdb stores in-frame clones only, minus some. The sample includes approximately 100,000 clones, roughly 57% seen only once; the top ten take 30% to 45%. Sequenced here: PBMCs, sampled after 24 months of ibrutinib treatment. Every receptor here comes from a human donor with chronic lymphocytic leukemia.

The chain uses TRBV5-1 and TRBJ2-7; 7 nucleotides line up with TRBD1. Germline lookup yields CDR1 SGHRS and CDR2 YFSETQ. The CDR3 loop spans 17 amino acids. Unmatched junction bases numbered 9, after V lost 0 bases and J lost 0 bases. Here the CDR3 DNA reads TGCGCCAGCAGCTTGGAACCGAGAGGGGGCTACTCCTACGAGCAGTACTTC. Translating it yields CASSLEPRGGYSYEQYF.

CDR3 loop: CASMGDRNDEQFF. In nucleotides, the CDR3 is TGTGCCAGCATGGGGGACCGGAATGATGAGCAGTTCTTC. This rearrangement joins TRBV6-5 to TRBJ2-1; D may match TRBD1 or TRBD2 (5 bases each). The CDR3 is 13 amino acids. Germline lookup yields CDR1 MNHEY and CDR2 SVGAGI. The V and J ends lost 7 bases and 8 bases respectively, with 15 bases between them.

This clone was detected ten times or more. J is TRBJ2-1 and V is TRBV7-9; D may match TRBD1 or TRBD2 (5 bases each). The V end was cut by 5 bases, the J end by 0 bases, with 20 bases between. CDR1 SEHNR and CDR2 FQNEAQ come from the germline V gene (reference sequence). The CDR3 has 18 amino acids. The CDR3 nucleotides read TGTGCCAGCAGCGCTAAGGCCAAGGGACGGAGCTCCTACAATGAGCAGTTCTTC. It codes for CASSAKAKGRSSYNEQFF.

This sequence joins TRBV11-3 and TRBJ2-7, with D possibly TRBD1 on 6 matching bases. Germline CDR1 is SGHNT and CDR2 is YENEEA. V lost 5 bases and J lost 4, with 9 bases in between. The CDR3 has 12 residues. The CDR3 is CASSPQGYEQYF. The CDR3 bases are TGTGCCAGCAGCCCCCAGGGGTACGAGCAGTACTTC.

The rearrangement uses TRBV2 and TRBJ1-2; no definite D call. CDR1 is SNHLY and CDR2 is FYNNEI in the germline V gene. Trimming took 4 bases from V and 4 from J, leaving 10 bases between them. The CDR3 is 13 residues long. The CDR3 DNA follows: TGTGCCAGCAGTGGTGAGCGAATCTATGGCTACACCTTC. This gives the protein CASSGERIYGYTF.

The chain couples TRBV6-6 to TRBJ1-5; 8 nucleotides line up with TRBD1. The CDR3 consists of 14 residues. The germline CDR1 and CDR2 sequences are MNHNY and SVGAGI (reference sequence). Trimming at V came to 6 bases and at J to 5 bases, leaving 6 bases not matched to a gene. This chain's CDR3 is CASRRGQGDQPQHF. The CDR3 bases are TGTGCCAGCAGAAGAGGACAGGGAGATCAGCCCCAGCATTTT.

The CDR3 bases are TGTGCCAGCAGCAAACTACAGGGCCGGATGAACACTGAAGCTTTCTTT. It is translated as CASSKLQGRMNTEAFF. The chain links TRBV11-3 to TRBJ1-1; a possible D gene is TRBD1 (6 bases). This CDR3 region has 16 residues. Trimming shortened V by 5 bases and J by 0 bases, and 16 bases separated the two germline ends. Germline CDR1 and CDR2: SGHNT and YENEEA.